This passage covers 28 T cell receptor beta chains from one sample sequenced in a study of T cells in Graves' hyperthyroidism and ophthalmopathy. TCR beta CDR3 regions were amplified from RNA. During a first-round RT-PCR of the TCR CDR3, the HTBI primer set was used. In TCRdb, the multiplex PCR reads were re-called with MiXCR into one record per CDR3 protein. The sample includes a few hundred thousand distinct CDR3 sequences, more than 15% of them seen just once. Material: blood. The source is a woman between 35 and 50 years old with Graves' ophthalmopathy.

This clonotype has a handful of counts. This chain uses TRBV6-1 with TRBJ2-1; 12 bases fit TRBD2. CDR1 MNHNS and CDR2 SASEGT come from the germline V gene. J lost 9 bases, V lost 9 bases, and 18 bases had no gene match. This CDR3 has 17 amino acids. This CDR3 is CASCRDSGLAGRGEQFF. CDR3 coding DNA: TGTGCCAGTTGCCGGGACAGTGGACTAGCGGGAAGGGGTGAGCAGTTCTTC.

The genes are TRBV3-1 and TRBJ2-5; 7 bases match TRBD2. J lost 4 bases, V lost 4 bases, and 12 bases had no gene match. Germline V gene lookup returns CDR1 LGHDT and CDR2 YNNKEL (reference sequence). The CDR3 runs 16 residues. The CDR3 DNA reads as TGTGCCAGCAGCCGATCTTTTGGGGGGGTTCGAGAGACCCAGTACTTC. Translating it yields CASSRSFGGVRETQYF.

This clonotype appeared many times. The CDR3 loop is CSARDPRDYRPETQYF. The CDR3 bases are TGCAGTGCTAGAGATCCGCGGGACTACCGGCCAGAGACCCAGTACTTC. The rearrangement uses TRBV20-1 and TRBJ2-5; 7 bases agree with TRBD2. Trimming took 0 bases from V and 4 from J; bases not matched to a gene: 11. Germline V gives CDR1 DFQATT, CDR2 SNEGSKA (reference sequence). CDR3 length: 16 residues.

This clonotype has more than one count but fewer than ten. This chain connects TRBV10-3 to TRBJ1-1; 8 bases are a match to TRBD1. The germline V gene encodes CDR1 ENHRY and CDR2 SYGVKD. Germline trimming cut 2 bases from V and 4 bases from J; bases unmatched to any gene: 12. This CDR3 region has 17 residues. CDR3 bases: TGTGCCATCAGTGAGCTAAATCTGACAGGGGTGGTCACTGAAGCTTTCTTT. Translating gives CAISELNLTGVVTEAFF.

This clonotype was seen only a few times. The V and J genes are TRBV13 and TRBJ2-1; D is unclear. Per germline, CDR1 PRHDT and CDR2 FYEKMQ (reference sequence). V shed 6 bases and J shed 8 bases, with 14 bases lying between them. This CDR3 is built from 13 residues. The CDR3 DNA reads as TGTGCCAGCAGAGTCTCTCCTTTGGATGAGCAGTTCTTC. Encoded protein: CASRVSPLDEQFF.

This clonotype has more than one count but fewer than ten. The CDR3 spells CASSHGTSGRGQETQYF. The DNA of the CDR3 is TGTGCCAGCAGTCACGGGACTAGCGGGAGGGGGCAAGAGACCCAGTACTTC. The rearrangement uses TRBV27 and TRBJ2-5, with TRBD2 matching 16 bases. After removal of 5 bases from V and 2 bases from J, the junction contained 5 bases not matched to a gene. Germline assignment: CDR1 MNHEY and CDR2 SMNVEV (reference sequence). The CDR3 extends over 17 amino acids.

This clonotype was seen many times. This rearrangement joins TRBV20-1 to TRBJ2-7; the match to TRBD2 covers 7 bases. The CDR3 sequence is 14 residues long. J was trimmed by 3 bases and V by 3 bases; bases with no gene match: 8. Germline V gene lookup returns CDR1 DFQATT and CDR2 SNEGSKA (reference sequence). The CDR3, as DNA: TGCAGTGCTAGTAGGGAGGGCCCGGGCTACGAGCAGTACTTC. This encodes CSASREGPGYEQYF.

With regard to this clonotype: It may be a read error: a sequence one base away is much more abundant. V usage is TRBV11-2 and J usage is TRBJ2-7; 7 nucleotides align to TRBD1. Germline lookup yields CDR1 SGHAT and CDR2 FQNNGV. The CDR3 is made up of 14 amino acids. The trim removed 7 bases at V and 3 bases at J, leaving 9 bases unmatched. In DNA, the CDR3 is TGTGCCAGCAACCAAACCCCAGGGGGCTACGAGCAGTACTTC. Translating it yields CASNQTPGGYEQYF.

A note on this clonotype: The junction departs from germline at one end; a sequencing error may be responsible. The CDR3 DNA reads as TGCGCCGGCAGCGATTGGGGCGCAGGTGGGCCCACTGGGGCCAACGTCCTGACTTTC. The encoded protein is CAGSDWGAGGPTGANVLTF. The J gene is TRBJ2-6, the V gene TRBV5-5; weak D call: TRBD1 (5 bases). The CDR3 has 19 amino acids. CDR1 is SGHKS, CDR2 YYEKEE, per germline (reference sequence). Full variable domain (outside the CDR3, taken from reference TRBV5-5 and TRBJ2-6): DAGVTQSPTHLIKTRGQQVTLRCSPISGHKSVSWYQQVLGQGPQFIFQYYEKEERGRGNFPDRFSARQFPNYSSELNVNALLLGDSALYLCAGSDWGAGGPTGANVLTFGAGSRLTVL.

The table lists this clonotype with a few counts. The chain employs TRBV5-1 and TRBJ1-4, with D perhaps matching TRBD1 (6 bases). There are 14 residues in the CDR3. V lost 0 bases to trimming and J lost 8 bases, with 11 bases between them. Germline loops: CDR1 SGHRS, CDR2 YFSETQ. CDR3 DNA sequence: TGCGCCAGCAGCTTGGCTGTCCAGGGGGAAAAACTGTTTTTT. Amino acids: CASSLAVQGEKLFF.

Regarding this clonotype: A much larger clone lies one base from this, so it may be a read error. The chain has TRBV5-1 and TRBJ1-1; possible D gene TRBD1, 6 bases. The length of the CDR3 is 13 residues. Looked up from germline, CDR1 is SGHRS and CDR2 is YFSETQ. The CDR3 DNA follows: TGCACCAGCAGCGTAACAGGGTTCACTGAAGCTTTCTTT. Its protein product is CTSSVTGFTEAFF.

This clonotype was seen at least ten times. This chain links TRBV5-1 with TRBJ2-7, with D maybe TRBD2 (6 bases). Trimming took 7 bases from V and 0 from J, leaving 26 bases between them. Per germline, CDR1 SGHRS and CDR2 YFSETQ. There are 18 residues in the CDR3. CDR3 residues: CASGDGRTDSLSSYEQYF. DNA of the CDR3: TGCGCCAGCGGTGATGGGAGGACTGACTCCCTTAGCTCCTACGAGCAGTACTTC.

V gene TRBV3-1 combines with J gene TRBJ2-5; D is perhaps TRBD2 (7 bases). Deletions cut 0 bases from V and 3 bases from J, with 14 bases between. This CDR3 is 16 amino acids long. Per the germline V gene, CDR1 is LGHDT and CDR2 is YNNKEL (reference sequence). CDR3 DNA: TGTGCCAGCAGCCAAGAGGGAGGGGGGGGAAAAGAGACCCAGTACTTC. Protein sequence: CASSQEGGGGKETQYF.

This clonotype was counted ten times or more. The chain uses TRBV30 and TRBJ2-3; no definite D call. This CDR3 region has 13 residues. Germline CDR1 is GTSNPN and CDR2 is SVGIG (reference sequence). Trimming removed 2 bases at V and 0 bases at J, with 6 bases between. CDR3 nucleotides: TGTGCCTGGAGTCTAAAGAGCACAGATACGCAGTATTTT. Translated, it gives CAWSLKSTDTQYF. Filled out from reference TRBV30 and TRBJ2-3, the complete variable domain reads SQTIHQWPATLVQPVGSPLSLECTVEGTSNPNLYWYRQAAGRGLQLLFYSVGIGQISSEVPQNLSASRPQDRQFILSSKKLLLSDSGFYLCAWSLKSTDTQYFGPGTRLTVL.

Concerning this clonotype itself: A read error may be the cause here, since a much bigger clone is one base away. This chain links TRBV2 with TRBJ2-7, with D possibly TRBD1 on 5 matching bases. Germline V gene lookup returns CDR1 SNHLY and CDR2 FYNNEI. This CDR3 has 13 residues. This CDR3 is CASSDRVPYERYF. The CDR3 coding sequence is TGTGCCAGCAGTGACAGGGTTCCCTACGAGCGGTACTTC.

Remarks on this clonotype: A read error may explain this, as a much larger clone is one base away. The CDR3 DNA is TGTACCAAGACCGGGACAGGCAATTCACCCCTCCACTTT. Amino acids: CTKTGTGNSPLHF. The V call is TRBV2, the J call TRBJ1-6, with 8 bases fitting TRBD1. CDR1 and CDR2 (germline): SNHLY, FYNNEI. There are 13 residues in the CDR3.

The chain joins TRBV3-1 to TRBJ1-2; a possible D gene is TRBD1 (5 bases). The V and J ends lost 4 bases and 0 bases respectively, with 21 bases between them. This CDR3 is 18 amino acids long. Germline CDR1 is LGHDT and CDR2 is YNNKEL (reference sequence). Here the CDR3 DNA reads TGTGCCAGCAGCCCACTTCGTGCGGGGACGTCCTCTAACTATGGCTACACCTTC. This encodes CASSPLRAGTSSNYGYTF. The variable domain in full, completed from reference TRBV3-1 and TRBJ1-2, reads DTAVSQTPKYLVTQMGNDKSIKCEQNLGHDTMYWYKQDSKKFLKIMFSYNNKELIINETVPNRFSPKSPDKAHLNLHINSLELGDSAVYFCASSPLRAGTSSNYGYTFGSGTRLTVV.

The J gene is TRBJ2-7, the V gene TRBV20-1; TRBD2 matches at 15 bases. CDR3 length equals 17 residues. The ends lost 4 bases at V and 1 base at J; junction bases unmatched: 8. The germline V gene encodes CDR1 DFQATT and CDR2 SNEGSKA (reference sequence). CDR3 protein: CSAILGTSGRPSYEQYF. CDR3 nucleotides: TGCAGTGCTATCTTAGGGACTAGCGGGAGGCCATCCTACGAGCAGTACTTC.

This clonotype was seen only a few times. J is TRBJ2-7 and V is TRBV18; 7 bases line up with TRBD1. With 4 bases clipped from V and 6 bases from J, the junction kept 12 bases outside the gene matches. The CDR3 is 15 residues long. Germline V CDR1 and CDR2: KGHSH, LQKENI. CDR3 residues: CASSLGRRPGGEQYF. CDR3 sequence (DNA): TGTGCCAGCTCACTGGGACGGCGCCCAGGGGGCGAGCAGTACTTC.

This clonotype was observed a few times. The chain combines TRBV2 with TRBJ2-2, with 8 bases aligning to TRBD1. The CDR3 is 15 amino acids. Trimming at V came to 8 bases and at J to 5 bases, leaving 10 bases not matched to a gene. The germline CDR1 and CDR2 sequences are SNHLY and FYNNEI. CDR3 sequence: CASRTRTGTTGELFF. The CDR3 coding sequence is TGTGCCAGCCGTACTAGGACAGGGACTACCGGGGAGCTGTTTTTT.

The chain combines TRBV12-3 or TRBV12-4 with TRBJ1-2; D might be TRBD1 (6 bases). This CDR3 comprises 12 residues. V lost 8 bases to trimming and J lost 8 bases, with 15 bases between them. Here the CDR3 DNA reads TGTGCCAGCCGCCCCGGGGGGGGCGGCTACACCTTC. Translated: CASRPGGGGYTF.

The gene calls are TRBV12-3 or TRBV12-4 and TRBJ1-2, with 9 bases aligning to TRBD1. Trimming removed 4 bases from V and 2 bases from J; junction bases left unmatched: 5. The CDR3 sequence is 15 residues long. CDR3 loop: CASSSGTGFNYGYTF. The CDR3 DNA reads TGTGCCAGCAGTTCCGGGACAGGGTTCAACTATGGCTACACCTTC.

This clonotype was counted between two and nine times. The chain employs TRBV4-1 and TRBJ2-3; weak D call: TRBD2 (6 bases). From germline, CDR1 is MGHRA and CDR2 YSYEKL. The CDR3 extends over 16 amino acids. V lost 0 bases and J lost 2, with 12 bases in between. CDR3 protein: CASSQESGLSTDTQYF. For the CDR3, the DNA is TGCGCCAGCAGCCAAGAAAGCGGACTATCCACAGATACGCAGTATTTT.

Details on this clonotype: Possible read error: a much larger clone is one base away. V is TRBV10-3 and J is TRBJ2-5, with 12 bases lining up with TRBD2. J lost 4 bases, V lost 10 bases, and 4 bases had no gene match. The CDR3 is made up of 13 amino acids. Germline CDR1 reads ENHRY; CDR2 reads SYGVKD. The CDR3 DNA sequence: TGTGCCACAGGACTAGCGGGATCAGAGACCCAGTACTTC. Translated: CATGLAGSETQYF.

The rearrangement joins TRBV6-2 or TRBV6-3 to TRBJ1-2, with 7 bases lining up with TRBD1. CDR1 is MNHEY and CDR2 is SVGEGT in the germline V gene. V shed 8 bases and J 2 bases; nucleotides not matched to a gene: 8. This CDR3 is built from 14 residues. CDR3 amino acids: CASHQGEPNYGYTF. The CDR3 region has the DNA TGTGCCAGCCATCAGGGGGAGCCGAACTATGGCTACACCTTC.

The CDR3 nucleotides read TGTGCCAGCAGCCAGACCCCAGGAATCATTCAGTACTTC. Protein product: CASSQTPGIIQYF. The J gene is TRBJ2-4, the V gene TRBV3-1; D is ambiguous. The CDR3 runs 13 residues. Trimming took 3 bases from V and 9 from J, leaving 12 bases between them. In germline, CDR1 is LGHDT, CDR2 YNNKEL (reference sequence).

This clonotype was detected ten times or more. This chain connects TRBV30 to TRBJ1-1; 10 positions agree with TRBD1. There are 13 residues in the CDR3. The ends lost 5 bases at V and 7 bases at J; junction bases unmatched: 7. Germline V gives CDR1 GTSNPN, CDR2 SVGIG (reference sequence). CDR3 in amino acids: CAWWTGGAIEAFF. The CDR3 nucleotides are TGTGCCTGGTGGACAGGGGGGGCAATTGAAGCTTTCTTT.

This clonotype was counted ten times or more. V usage is TRBV5-1 and J usage is TRBJ2-1; the match to TRBD2 covers 8 bases. The germline gives CDR1 SGHRS, CDR2 YFSETQ. V lost 4 bases and J lost 5; bases outside the gene matches: 11. The CDR3 totals 16 residues. In DNA, the CDR3 is TGCGCCAGCAGCGCGCCGGGACTAGGAAGGAACAATGAGCAGTTCTTC. It translates to CASSAPGLGRNNEQFF.